The source of this TCR beta chain is a study of blood T cell repertoires in COVID-19. Germline lookup yields CDR1 KGHSH and CDR2 LQKENI. CDR3 size: 16 residues. With 6 bases clipped from V and 0 bases from J, the junction kept 5 bases outside the gene matches. In the authors' methods: Reference gene primers were amplified, and this amplification served to estimate nucleated cell counts. Data came from immunoSEQ multiplex PCR; TCRdb stores just in-frame clones and leaves some out. V and J calls and clone size are given by that table; D and trimming were obtained from the DNA. The sample yields about 260,000 clones, more than 85% seen once.

The sample was peripheral blood. This TCR came from a person in their late teens or twenties with COVID-19, enrolled during active disease. The chain couples TRBV18 to TRBJ1-6; 7 bases are shared with TRBD1. As DNA, the CDR3 is TGTGCCAGCTCGGGACAGCCAAGCTCCTATAATTCACCCCTCCACTTT. Translated, it gives CASSGQPSSYNSPLHF.